This TCR beta chain was found in a study of CD8 T cells in ankylosing spondylitis. Study-wide results and limits: Within ankylosing spondylitis blood, a TCR beta motif made up of under 10 highly homologous variants appeared to be characteristic. Disease-linked clones displayed a CD8+ phenotype and appeared relatively rarely in peripheral blood. Earlier reports found some motif variants in synovial fluid and blood in reactive arthritis.

The junction had 15 bases not matched to a gene; V was cut back by 1 base and J by 7 bases. This CDR3 spans 18 amino acids. CDR1 is LNHNV and CDR2 is YYDKDF in the germline V gene (reference sequence). This clonotype appeared many times. Its antigen is still unknown. TCRdb re-analysed the 5' RACE reads in MiXCR, keeping a single row per CDR3 protein. The repertoire holds about 23,000 distinct CDR3 sequences, with 17% as singletons. What was sequenced was blood. The receptor was derived from a male donor with ankylosing spondylitis or in good health (not recorded which). The gene calls are TRBV15 and TRBJ2-2; the match to TRBD2 covers 7 bases. CDR3 loop: CATSRGTAGTTLGGELFF. The CDR3 DNA sequence: TGTGCCACCAGCAGAGGGACCGCTGGGACTACCCTTGGCGGGGAGCTGTTTTTT.